This T cell receptor (beta chain) was found in a study of T cell responses to AZD1222 COVID-19 vaccine. Generated by immunoSEQ multiplex PCR, the TCRdb table keeps only in-frame clones and is missing some. This table has approximately 110,000 clones, roughly 90% appearing once. The CDR3 is 16 residues long. Trimming shortened V by 3 bases and J by 4 bases, and 20 bases separated the two germline ends. CDR1 SGHRS and CDR2 YFSETQ come from the germline V gene. Comments on this clone: Its antigen is not identified.

General study points: Clonal diversity may have been underestimated, and the donors were mostly white British, with more females than males. Only 5 to 7 AZD1222 recipients were seropositive at baseline. Reports indicate that nearly half of spike-specific TCRs are directed at unmutated variant regions. Repertoires were collected only later (after the peak T cell response had occurred).

This clonotype was sampled from an adult in good health. The sample was peripheral blood, taken on day 0 of AZD1222 vaccination. The chain couples TRBV5-1 to TRBJ2-7, with D possibly being TRBD1 (7 bases). The CDR3 loop is CASSSDGGQRGYEQYF. The CDR3 region has the DNA TGCGCCAGCAGCTCCGACGGGGGACAGCGAGGTTACGAGCAGTACTTC.